This TCR beta chain appears in the sequencing data of a study of PD-L1 blockade in urothelial cancer. Noted time point: pretreatment peripheral blood. Patients yielded 1 to 8 samples each, pretreatment and on-treatment. This clone was seen a few times. In germline, CDR1 is SGHNT, CDR2 YYREEE (reference sequence). Losses at the gene ends were 1 base for V and 5 bases for J; bases not matched to a gene: 1. The CDR3 runs 15 residues. Profiled with immunoSEQ multiplex PCR; TCRdb holds only in-frame clones, not every one. The sample shows some 71,000 clones, approximately 83% of them seen only once. The specimen was PBMCs, collected around atezolizumab (anti-PD-L1) treatment. This rearrangement joins TRBV5-4 to TRBJ2-5, with 14 nucleotides matching TRBD2. This receptor was obtained from a man between 60 and 75 years old with urothelial cancer. The CDR3 DNA follows: TGTGCCAGCAGCTTGAGACTAGCGGGGGGGGAGACCCAGTACTTC. Residues: CASSLRLAGGETQYF.